This TCR beta chain was documented in a study of CXCR3-negative and CXCR3-positive naive CD8 T cells. Researchers prepared the TRB cDNA libraries using 5' RACE with UMI labels. Following a re-call of the 5' RACE reads, TCRdb has one entry per CDR3 protein and lacks DNA. The sample table includes 7,500 to 9,500 distinct CDR3 sequences. According to its frequency, this clonotype is medium-sized. CDR1 is SQVTM and CDR2 is ANQGSEA in the germline V gene. The CDR3 spans 12 residues. The V call is TRBV29-1, the J call TRBJ1-1. Material for sequencing was naive CXCR3- CD8+ T cells from blood. Subset denoted: CD45RO-CCR7+CD27+CD95- naive CD8+ T cells lacking CXCR3 (TNR3-). This TCR was sampled from a human donor in good health. Some clones in this sample may be carry-over from other donors' samples. The CDR3 reads CSALSINTEAFF.